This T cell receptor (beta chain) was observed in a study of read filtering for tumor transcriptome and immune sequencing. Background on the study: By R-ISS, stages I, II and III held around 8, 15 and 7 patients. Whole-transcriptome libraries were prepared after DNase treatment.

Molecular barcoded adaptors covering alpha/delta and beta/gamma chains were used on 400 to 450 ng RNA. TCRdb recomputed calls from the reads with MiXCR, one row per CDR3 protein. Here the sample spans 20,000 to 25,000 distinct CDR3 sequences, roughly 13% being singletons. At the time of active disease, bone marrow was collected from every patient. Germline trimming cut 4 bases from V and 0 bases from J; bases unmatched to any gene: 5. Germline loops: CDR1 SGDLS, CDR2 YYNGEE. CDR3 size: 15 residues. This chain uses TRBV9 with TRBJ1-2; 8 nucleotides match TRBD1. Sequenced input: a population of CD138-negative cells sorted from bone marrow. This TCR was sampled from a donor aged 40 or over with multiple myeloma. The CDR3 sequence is CASSSGTGSNYGYTF. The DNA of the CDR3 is TGTGCCAGCAGCTCAGGGACAGGTTCTAACTATGGCTACACCTTC.